This record looks at one T cell receptor beta chain sequence and its context. In the authors' methods: Quantification of nucleated cells was approximated via reference gene primer amplification. Only in-frame clones appear in the TCRdb table, and some are missing; sequencing was by immunoSEQ multiplex PCR. V and J calls and clone size come straight from that table; D and trimming were deduced from the DNA. This table has 150,000 to 200,000 clones, roughly 93% appearing once. Recruited during active infection, patients (from Seattle) were subsequently followed longitudinally. The sample is drawn from a study of blood T cell repertoires in COVID-19. This TCR derives from a young man with COVID-19, enrolled during active disease. The sequenced material came from peripheral blood.

This chain's CDR3 is CAAGGGLAYEQYF. CDR3 DNA sequence: TGTGCCGCAGGTGGAGGGCTAGCGTACGAGCAGTACTTC. This chain uses TRBV27 with TRBJ2-7, with a weak D call TRBD2 (6 bases). The CDR3 loop spans 13 amino acids. V lost 11 bases, J lost 4 bases, and 18 bases lay in between. Germline CDR1 is MNHEY and CDR2 is SMNVEV (reference sequence).